The source of this TCR beta chain is a study of T cells after yellow fever vaccination. CDR1 LGHNA and CDR2 YNFKEQ come from the germline V gene. The V end lost 0 bases, the J end lost 3 bases, and 17 bases lay between the germline ends. CDR3 size: 18 residues. Template switching by 5'RACE produced TCR cDNA, adding a universal primer site and UMIs. TCRdb re-called the 5' RACE reads through MiXCR, storing one row per CDR3 protein. This sample carries 150,000 to 200,000 distinct CDR3 sequences, around 9.7% of them seen once, and the ten largest clones take around 33%. Study-wide points: Subsequent booster samples again held most clones from primary vaccination (96% CD4, approximately 86% CD8). The bulk population could contribute abundant contaminating clonotypes to FACS-sorted repertoires.

Regarding this clonotype: Its cognate antigen is unknown.

The source was CD8+ T cells sorted from PBMCs, collected 45 days after the yellow fever booster vaccination. This TCR was recovered from a man in his late teens or twenties who received the YFV17D yellow fever vaccine. The chain joins TRBV4-2 to TRBJ2-2, with D unresolved. The CDR3 sequence is CASSQDAPGRADTGELFF. CDR3 bases: TGTGCCAGCAGCCAAGATGCCCCGGGTAGGGCTGACACCGGGGAGCTGTTTTTT.